The T cell receptor beta chain under discussion was sequenced for a study of T cell changes during pregnancy in multiple sclerosis (dated by TCRdb to the late 2010s). Background on the whole study: In women with multiple sclerosis, the researchers looked at how the T cell repertoire shifted as pregnancy progressed.

As regards this clone: It has no known antigen specificity. No clone much larger than this one lies a single base away; base qualities are absent.

The cysteine opens and the phenylalanine closes a CDR3 of 11 amino acids. The DNA shown is the 33-base CDR3, in frame from base 1. Trimming removed 3 bases from V and 4 bases from J, leaving 4 bases between the germline ends. Via the germline V gene, CDR1 is MNHNS and CDR2 SASEGT. The library came from the immunoSEQ multiplex PCR assay. In TCRdb, the immuneACCESS table is reduced to in-frame sequences with V and J assigned. These tables do not hold every clone; where another copy was compared, an unresolved V gene accounts for under half, and the others remain unexplained. This sample gives roughly 32,000 clones in total; 89% of them show up just once. Jointly, the top ten make up around 10% of the sample.

The material sequenced was CD8+ T cells from peripheral blood mononuclear cells, taken in the third trimester of pregnancy. The chain was built from TRBV6-1 and TRBJ2-7; the D gene cannot be named for sure. This receptor was obtained from a female donor with multiple sclerosis, enrolled in a pregnancy study. The sequence in DNA is TGTGCCAGCAGTGAGGCTTACGAGCAGTACTTC. The translation is CASSEAYEQYF.